This TCR beta chain was documented in a study of blood T cell repertoires in COVID-19 (dated by TCRdb to about 2020). Describing the broader study: Samples from collaborators originated in the United States, Italy and Spain and spanned both the acute and convalescent phases of COVID-19. The prospective study material was composed of cDNA or gDNA derived from T cells, B-cell-depleted T cells, or PBMCs. The dataset comprised deeply sampled blood TCRbeta repertoires from subjects exposed to, actively infected with, or recovered from COVID-19. The repertoires were made available in a free public database intended to serve as a resource for research on the immune response to SARS-CoV-2. Samples were obtained from the ongoing ImmuneRACE study (first 160 participants) and from over a thousand subjects provided by 6 global collaborators. A de-identified subject ID, COVID-19 status, age in years and sex were almost always included in the sample metadata. Where HLA class I and class II types were available, the types were taken from metadata supplied by the sample provider, not from assay-based typing.

With respect to this clone: Its antigen is unknown. No base quality information exists; no much larger clone differs at one position.

TCRbeta CDR3 regions were amplified from genomic DNA using the immunoSEQ Assay, a bias-controlled multiplex PCR. Per the authors' processing: The number of nucleated cells in each sample was estimated by amplification of reference gene primers within the assay. Sequence reads were collapsed and filtered to measure the absolute abundance of every unique TCRbeta CDR3 rearrangement. For each sample, productive Simpson clonality was calculated by taking the square root of Simpson's diversity index across productive rearrangements. This immuneACCESS table, as held by TCRdb, lists in-frame sequences with V and J called but not all clones. Of the missing ones, under half trace to an unresolved V gene in checked studies; the others have no known cause. D and trimming come from the DNA, and the V and J calls and clone size come from that table. The sample has 70,000 to 95,000 clones on record, about 92% of them singletons. The ten largest account for around 6% of the sample.

Overall study outcomes, separate from this receptor: How much clinical and demographic metadata was included differed by source and by participant, and the metadata was provided uncurated.

The collaborating institutions used their own protocols to collect whole blood in K2EDTA tubes. Collaborator samples were shipped for TCRbeta analysis as frozen whole blood, isolated PBMCs, or DNA extracted from either sample type. Source material: peripheral blood. The origin of this receptor is a woman aged 55-70 years with active COVID-19.

The DNA reads as follows: TGTGCCAGTAGTCTCGGAGCGGGGGGGTCAGGTCCATCAGATACGCAGTATTTT. This encodes CASSLGAGGSGPSDTQYF. The rearranged chain carries TRBV19 and TRBJ2-3, and TRBD2 matches 10 of the central bases. CDR1 LNHDA and CDR2 SQIVND are derived from the germline V gene (reference sequence). Germline trimming amounts to 5 bases on V and 4 bases on J, with 15 as the count of junction bases outside the gene matches. The cysteine opens and the phenylalanine closes a CDR3 of 18 amino acids. Only CDR3 DNA is held: 54 bases, read in frame from base 1. Joined to the reference TRBV19 and TRBJ2-3 proteins, this CDR3 gives the full variable domain: DGGITQSPKYLFRKEGQNVTLSCEQNLNHDAMYWYRQDPGQGLRLIYYSQIVNDFQKGDIAEGYSVSREKKESFPLTVTSAQKNPTAFYLCASSLGAGGSGPSDTQYFGPGTRLTVL.